A selection of T cell receptor beta chains follows, all from one sample in a study of shared T cell receptors in the human thymus. TCRdb's table, derived via immunoSEQ multiplex PCR, lists solely in-frame clones and lacks some. In the table there are more than 550,000 clones, around 87% of which are singletons. This same sample was also taken into another study, of human thymus T cells.

The specimen was thymocytes. All receptors derive from a boy under three years old with a congenital heart defect. CDR3s include the opening cysteine and the closing phenylalanine or tryptophan. The D gene is left open where the match is weak. For some rows the clone size is stated as once, few or many, or as a class when expanded; others skip it.

cdr3_length j_call d_call v_call clone_size cdr3_aa cdr3_nt
21 TRBJ1-1 TRBD1 TRBV6-1 NA CASSEGGGGQEGPDRGTEAFF TGTGCCAGCAGTGAAGGAGGGGGGGGACAGGAGGGGCCAGACCGCGGCACTGAAGCTTTCTTT
14 TRBJ2-3 NA TRBV29-1 NA CSVYFGGPTDTQYF TGCAGCGTCTATTTCGGGGGGCCCACAGATACGCAGTATTTT
15 TRBJ1-4 TRBD1 TRBV27 NA CASSPDRGRDEKLFF TGTGCCAGCAGTCCCGACAGGGGGCGGGATGAAAAACTGTTTTTT
11 TRBJ1-3 TRBD1 TRBV6-6 NA CASSHDRAVYF TGTGCCAGCAGCCACGACAGGGCGGTATATTTT
17 TRBJ2-1 TRBD2 TRBV5-4 NA CASSLWFSGRSYNEQFF TGTGCCAGCAGCTTGTGGTTTAGCGGGAGATCCTACAATGAGCAGTTCTTC
19 TRBJ2-1 NA TRBV9 NA CASSQTGGSREGSYNEQFF TGTGCCAGCAGCCAGACAGGGGGATCCCGGGAGGGGTCCTACAATGAGCAGTTCTTC
17 TRBJ1-3 NA TRBV9 NA CASSPGGGPSSGNTIYF TGTGCCAGCAGCCCCGGGGGGGGTCCGAGCTCTGGAAACACCATATATTTT
13 TRBJ2-7 NA TRBV5-1 once CASTSPSEGEQYF TGCGCCAGCACCAGCCCGTCGGAGGGCGAGCAGTACTTC
15 TRBJ2-1 TRBD2 TRBV9 NA CASSVSAGGPYEQFF TGTGCCAGCAGCGTATCAGCGGGGGGGCCCTATGAGCAGTTCTTC
15 TRBJ2-3 NA TRBV27 few CASSLSGGSADTQYF TGTGCCAGCAGTTTATCTGGGGGGAGTGCAGATACGCAGTATTTT
17 TRBJ2-3 NA TRBV4-3 NA CASSQETSGGHIDTQYF TGCGCCAGCAGCCAAGAAACCTCGGGGGGACATATAGATACGCAGTATTTT
14 TRBJ2-3 TRBD2 TRBV9 once CASSSPGLPNTQYF TGTGCCAGCAGCTCCCCGGGACTACCAAATACGCAGTATTTT
18 TRBJ2-6 TRBD1 TRBV5-1 NA CASSPGVGQLSGANVLTF TGCGCCAGCAGCCCTGGGGTGGGACAGCTTTCTGGGGCCAACGTCCTGACTTTC
15 TRBJ2-1 NA TRBV5-1 once CASSLEGVQYNEQFF TGCGCCAGCAGCTTGGAGGGGGTCCAGTACAATGAGCAGTTCTTC
20 TRBJ2-7 TRBD2 TRBV15 NA CATSRGTPTGLAGEAYEQYF TGTGCCACCAGCAGAGGGACACCTACGGGACTAGCGGGAGAGGCCTACGAGCAGTACTTC
16 TRBJ2-1 TRBD1 TRBV4-1 NA CASSSDRARSYNEQFF TGCGCCAGCAGCTCGGACAGGGCCAGGTCCTACAATGAGCAGTTCTTC
15 TRBJ2-7 TRBD1 TRBV7-2 NA CASSLPPGTGYEQYF TGTGCCAGCAGCTTACCTCCCGGGACAGGCTACGAGCAGTACTTC
15 TRBJ2-7 TRBD1 TRBV6-6 NA CASSHGTGNTYEQYF TGTGCCAGCAGTCACGGGACAGGAAACACCTACGAGCAGTACTTC
13 TRBJ2-3 NA TRBV6-6 NA CASSRQETDTQYF TGTGCCAGCAGTCGACAGGAGACAGATACGCAGTATTTT
13 TRBJ2-1 NA TRBV25-1 few CASSEFRRGEQFF TGTGCCAGCAGTGAATTTAGGAGGGGTGAGCAGTTCTTC
14 TRBJ2-3 TRBD2 TRBV10-2 NA CASSMGLATDTQYF TGCGCCAGCAGCATGGGACTAGCGACAGATACGCAGTATTTT
13 TRBJ2-1 TRBD1 TRBV18 few CASSRTGDDEQFF TGTGCCAGCTCACGGACAGGGGATGATGAGCAGTTCTTC